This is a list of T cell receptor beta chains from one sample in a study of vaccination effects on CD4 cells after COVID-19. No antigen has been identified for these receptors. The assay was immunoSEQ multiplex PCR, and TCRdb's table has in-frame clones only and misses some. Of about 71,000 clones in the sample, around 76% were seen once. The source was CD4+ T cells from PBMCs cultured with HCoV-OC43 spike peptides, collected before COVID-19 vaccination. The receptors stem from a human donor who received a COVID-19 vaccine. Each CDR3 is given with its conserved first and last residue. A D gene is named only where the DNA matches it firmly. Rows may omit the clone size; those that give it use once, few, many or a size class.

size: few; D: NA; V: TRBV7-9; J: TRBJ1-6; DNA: TGTGCCAGCAGCCCCGACGTTGCGGGTTCACCCCTCCACTTT; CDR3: CASSPDVAGSPLHF
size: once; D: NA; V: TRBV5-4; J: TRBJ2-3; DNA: TGTGCCAGCAGCAACGGGGAGGCGAATACGCAGTATTTT; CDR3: CASSNGEANTQYF
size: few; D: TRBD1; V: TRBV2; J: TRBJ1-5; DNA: TGTGCCAGCAGCCAGGGGGTGGATCAGCCCCAGCATTTT; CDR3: CASSQGVDQPQHF
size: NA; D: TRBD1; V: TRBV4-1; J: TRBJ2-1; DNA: TGCGCCAGCAGCCAAGGGGACAGGGACTACAATGAGCAGTTCTTC; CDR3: CASSQGDRDYNEQFF
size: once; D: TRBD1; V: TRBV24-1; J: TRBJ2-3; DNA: TGTGCCACCAGCGTGGGACAGACGGGCACAGATACGCAGTATTTT; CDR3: CATSVGQTGTDTQYF
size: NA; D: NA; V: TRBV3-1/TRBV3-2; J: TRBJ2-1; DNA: TGTGCCAGCAGCCCGCCCGCCTTGAAATCTGAGCAGTTCTTC; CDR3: CASSPPALKSEQFF
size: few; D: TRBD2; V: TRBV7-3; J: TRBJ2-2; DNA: TGTGCCAGCAGCCCTCTCCTAGCGGACGGGGAGCTGTTTTTT; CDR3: CASSPLLADGELFF
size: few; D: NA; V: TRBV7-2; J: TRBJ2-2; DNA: TGTGCCAGCAGCTTCACCGGGGAGCTGTTTTTT; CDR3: CASSFTGELFF
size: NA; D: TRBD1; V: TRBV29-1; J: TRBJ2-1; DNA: TGCAGCGCTCACGGACAGGGGTTATATGAGCAGTTCTTC; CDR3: CSAHGQGLYEQFF
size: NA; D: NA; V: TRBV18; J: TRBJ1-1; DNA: TGTGCCAGCTCTCCTCTAAAGGACACTGAAGCTTTCTTT; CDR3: CASSPLKDTEAFF
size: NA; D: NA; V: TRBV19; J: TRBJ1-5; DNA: TGTGCCAGTAGTGCACAGGGCGGAGGGTATCAGCCCCAGCATTTT; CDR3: CASSAQGGGYQPQHF
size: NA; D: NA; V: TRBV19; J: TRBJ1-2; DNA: TGTGCCAGTAGTATTAGGACGGCCCCGTATGGCTACACCTTC; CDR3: CASSIRTAPYGYTF
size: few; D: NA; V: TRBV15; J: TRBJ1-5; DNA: TGTGCCACCAGCAGACGGGGGGTGAATCAGCCCCAGCATTTT; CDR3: CATSRRGVNQPQHF
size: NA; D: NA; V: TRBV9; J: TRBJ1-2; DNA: TGTGCCAGCAGCCCACAAGAGGGAGTTCCGGATGGCTACACCTTC; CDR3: CASSPQEGVPDGYTF
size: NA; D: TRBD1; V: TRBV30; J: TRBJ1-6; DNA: TGTGCCTGGACCAGGGGGCAGGTTTCACCCCTCCACTTT; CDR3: CAWTRGQVSPLHF
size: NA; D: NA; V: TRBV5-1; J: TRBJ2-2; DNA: TGCGCCAGCAGCTTGTCCGGGGACACCGGGGAGCTGTTTTTT; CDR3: CASSLSGDTGELFF
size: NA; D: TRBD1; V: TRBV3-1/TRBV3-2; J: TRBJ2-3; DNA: TGTGCCAGCAGCCAAAGGTGGACAGGGAGCACAGATACGCAGTATTTT; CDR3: CASSQRWTGSTDTQYF
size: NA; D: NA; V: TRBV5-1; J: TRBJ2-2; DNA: TGCGCCAGCAGCTTGTTCAGCCCGAACACCGGGGAGCTGTTTTTT; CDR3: CASSLFSPNTGELFF
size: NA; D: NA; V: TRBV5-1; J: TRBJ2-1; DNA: TGCGCCAGCAGCGCGGGGAGCAGGGTAAGCTACAATGAGCAGTTCTTC; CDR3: CASSAGSRVSYNEQFF
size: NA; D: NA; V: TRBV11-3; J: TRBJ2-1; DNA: TGTGCCAGCAGCTTAATAGGTAGTTACAATGAGCAGTTCTTC; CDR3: CASSLIGSYNEQFF
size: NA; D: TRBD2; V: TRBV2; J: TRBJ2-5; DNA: TGTGCCAGCAGTTCCATTATAGCGGGGTACCAAGAGACCCAGTACTTC; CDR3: CASSSIIAGYQETQYF
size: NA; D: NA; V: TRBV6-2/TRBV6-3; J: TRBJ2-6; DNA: TGTGCCAGCAGTTACATGGGGCGTGGGGCCAACGTCCTGACTTTC; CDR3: CASSYMGRGANVLTF
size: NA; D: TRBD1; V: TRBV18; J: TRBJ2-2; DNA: TGTGCCAGCTCTCTTAGGACAGGGCAGACGAACACCGGGGAGCTGTTTTTT; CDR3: CASSLRTGQTNTGELFF
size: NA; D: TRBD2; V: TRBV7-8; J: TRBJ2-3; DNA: TGTGCCAGCAGCCACTCCCGACTAGCGGGGGGCCCCGGCACAGATACGCAGTATTTT; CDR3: CASSHSRLAGGPGTDTQYF
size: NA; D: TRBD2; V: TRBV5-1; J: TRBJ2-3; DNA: TGCGCCAGCAGCATGGGAGCGGGGGGGCTTGGAGGCACAGATACGCAGTATTTT; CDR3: CASSMGAGGLGGTDTQYF
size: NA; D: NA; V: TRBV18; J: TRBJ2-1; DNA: TGTGCCAGCTCACCCCTACTAGGCCCCTCCTACAATGAGCAGTTCTTC; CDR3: CASSPLLGPSYNEQFF
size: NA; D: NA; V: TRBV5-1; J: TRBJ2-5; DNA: TGCGCCAGCAAGGCTAGCGACGTACAAGAGACCCAGTACTTC; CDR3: CASKASDVQETQYF
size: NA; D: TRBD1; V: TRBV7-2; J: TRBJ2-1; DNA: TGTGCCAGCACTACTGGGACAGTAAAGAACAATGAGCAGTTCTTC; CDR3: CASTTGTVKNNEQFF
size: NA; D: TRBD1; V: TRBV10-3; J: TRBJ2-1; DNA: TGTGCCATCAGTGAGCCCGGACAGGGTTCTCTACATGAGCAGTTCTTC; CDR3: CAISEPGQGSLHEQFF
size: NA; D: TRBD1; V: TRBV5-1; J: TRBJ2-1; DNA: TGCGCCAGCAGCTGGGCGGGACAGGCATACAATGAGCAGTTCTTC; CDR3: CASSWAGQAYNEQFF
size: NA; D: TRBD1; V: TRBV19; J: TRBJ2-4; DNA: TGTGCCAGTACCGACGGACAGGGGGTAGCCAAAAACATTCAGTACTTC; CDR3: CASTDGQGVAKNIQYF
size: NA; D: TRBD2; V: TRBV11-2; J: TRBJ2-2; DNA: TGTGCCAGCAGCGGCAGCGGGGGGGCGAACACCGGGGAGCTGTTTTTT; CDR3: CASSGSGGANTGELFF
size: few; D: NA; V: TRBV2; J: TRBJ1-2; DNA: TGTGCCAGCCAGGTGGGCTATGGCTACACCTTC; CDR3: CASQVGYGYTF
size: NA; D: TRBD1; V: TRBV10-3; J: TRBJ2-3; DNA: TGTGCCATCAGCCCGGGACAGGGGACAACAGATACGCAGTATTTT; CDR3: CAISPGQGTTDTQYF
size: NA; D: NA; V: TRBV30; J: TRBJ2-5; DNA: TGTGCCTGGAGGATAGGGAGTAAGACCCAGTACTTC; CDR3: CAWRIGSKTQYF
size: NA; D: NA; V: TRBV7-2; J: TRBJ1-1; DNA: TGTGCCAGCAGCGATAGGCAGGAGATAGAAGCTTTCTTT; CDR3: CASSDRQEIEAFF
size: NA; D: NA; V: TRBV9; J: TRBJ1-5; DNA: TGTGCCAGCAGCGTAGAGGGTCTTAGCAATCAGCCCCAGCATTTT; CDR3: CASSVEGLSNQPQHF
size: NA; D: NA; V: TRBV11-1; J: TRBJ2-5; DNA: TGTGCCAGCAGCCCCGACCCACAGATGCAAGAGACCCAGTACTTC; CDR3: CASSPDPQMQETQYF
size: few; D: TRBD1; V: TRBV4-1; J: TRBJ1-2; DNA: TGCGCCAGCAGCCAAGATCCGGGACAGGGGTCATCATATGGCTACACCTTC; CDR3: CASSQDPGQGSSYGYTF
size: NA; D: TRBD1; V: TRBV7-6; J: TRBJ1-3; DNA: TGTGCCAGCAGCGGAGAGATTAAGACAGGGGGCTCTGGAAACACCATATATTTT; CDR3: CASSGEIKTGGSGNTIYF
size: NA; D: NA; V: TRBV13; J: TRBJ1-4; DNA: TGTGCCAGCAGCATAAGAAATGAAAAACTGTTTTTT; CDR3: CASSIRNEKLFF
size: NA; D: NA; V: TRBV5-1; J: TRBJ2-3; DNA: TGCGCCAGCAGAGACATGACAGGTAGTGGCACAGATACGCAGTATTTT; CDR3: CASRDMTGSGTDTQYF
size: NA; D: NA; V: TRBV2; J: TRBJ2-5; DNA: TGTGCCAGCAGACATGGCAGAACGATTCAAGAGACCCAGTACTTC; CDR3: CASRHGRTIQETQYF
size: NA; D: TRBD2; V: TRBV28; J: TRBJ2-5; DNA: TGTGCCAGCAGGTCCCCGGCGGGCGGGGGGGCTAGGGAGACCCAGTACTTC; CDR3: CASRSPAGGGARETQYF
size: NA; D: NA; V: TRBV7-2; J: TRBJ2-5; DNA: TGTGCCAGCAGCGTAGCGTCGGGCAGGCCGACAGGCCAGTACTTC; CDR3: CASSVASGRPTGQYF
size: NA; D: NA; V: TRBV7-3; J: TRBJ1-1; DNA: TGTGCCAGCAGCTTACTGACAGTAATGAACACTGAAGCTTTCTTT; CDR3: CASSLLTVMNTEAFF
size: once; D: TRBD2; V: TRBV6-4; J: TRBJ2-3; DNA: TGTGCCAGCAGTGACCGGGGGGGTCCCCACCCGACAGATACGCAGTATTTT; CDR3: CASSDRGGPHPTDTQYF
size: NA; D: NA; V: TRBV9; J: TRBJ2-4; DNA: TGTGCCAGCAGCGCAGATCCCGGGACAAGGGGAAACATTCAGTACTTC; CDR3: CASSADPGTRGNIQYF
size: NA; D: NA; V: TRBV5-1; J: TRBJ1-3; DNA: TGCGCCAGCAGTCGGGGTTACGGAAACACCATATATTTT; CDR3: CASSRGYGNTIYF
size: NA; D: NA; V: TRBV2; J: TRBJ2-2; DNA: TGTGCCAGCATGAGGCAGGGTATAGACACCGGGGAGCTGTTTTTT; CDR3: CASMRQGIDTGELFF
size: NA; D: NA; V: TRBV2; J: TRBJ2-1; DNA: TGTGCCAGCAGTGGTATTCTCGGGCAGTTCTTC; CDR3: CASSGILGQFF